This T cell receptor beta chain was recorded in a study of shared clonotypes between healthy human individuals (dated by TCRdb to the early 2020s). About the investigation overall: A couple of women and three men aged 18 to 49 years were included in the cohort. Blood TCR repertoires of four to six healthy adults were deeply sequenced to estimate repertoire size and the extent of clonotype sharing between individuals. Between about 0.8 and 9 billion PBMCs per donor were obtained by leukapheresis. For each donor, CD4 naive and CD4 memory were each given three plates, CD8 naive was given two plates, and CD8 memory was given one plate. To increase sequencing depth and limit assay-specific biases, different laboratories used diverse techniques to prepare libraries and sequence TCR repertoires.

About this clone: There is no known antigen for this receptor. Base qualities are not recorded, but no much larger clone differs from it by a single base. Within the sample, other DNA sequences also encode this same CDR3.

Using the deep immunoSEQ assay, TCR CDR3 regions were amplified from genomic DNA by multiplex PCR. Extracted genomic DNA from each cell subset was spread evenly across all wells of several immunoSEQ 96-well plates, with each plate serving as a replicate. Each replicate PCR for sorted subsets received roughly 0.2 ug genomic DNA, equal to tens of thousands of T cell genomes. Purified libraries were measured with a Qubit 3.0 fluorometer, size-checked on a Bioanalyzer 2100, and measured again with the KAPA Library Quantification kit. Each immunoSEQ 96-well plate was sequenced on its own single-read 150-cycle Illumina NextSeq 550 flow cell. Concerning the study's data processing: Because only junctional sequences without quality scores were contained in the immunoSEQ output, filtering matching that applied to full-length reads could not be performed. To assign V/J genes and CDR3, sequences were annotated against IMGT germline references using PyIR, a Python wrapper for IgBLAST v1.9. Reads with weak V/J assignments (E-value above 1e-6), missing CDR3, stop codons, out-of-frame junctions, or ambiguous translated residues were removed. V3J clonotypes were defined as sequences sharing an identical inferred V gene, J gene, and CDR3 amino acid sequence. The percentage overlap between two repertoires was calculated by dividing the number of shared unique clonotypes by the size of the smaller repertoire. Repertoire richness was assessed with RTK rarefaction, the Chao1 estimator, and Recon v2.1 estimates of unobserved clonotypes. For all TCRbeta clonotypes obtained by the gDNA method from several donors, generation probabilities were computed with OLGA. As stored in TCRdb, this immuneACCESS dataset retains in-frame rearrangements with V and J assigned. A fraction of the clones does not appear; measured against another copy, unresolved V genes explain less than half of the discrepancy, and the remainder lacks a known reason. Clonal size and the V and J genes are those of that table, whereas D and trimming came from the DNA. The sample yields over a million clones; 75% were counted once. The biggest ten clones account for about 1.5% of the sample.

From cysteine to phenylalanine, the CDR3 is 11 amino acids long. The DNA shown is the 33-base CDR3, in frame from base 1. CDR1 and CDR2 are drawn from the germline V gene: MNHEY, SVGAGI. Trimming costs V 6 bases and J 6 bases, and their ends lie 7 bases apart. General findings and caveats noted by the study authors: Only blood was sampled, and tissue TCR repertoires likely differ from those in blood. Compared with non-shared clonotypes, the clonotypes found in all four sorted-subset donors had higher generation probabilities. Naive subsets generally had larger estimated clonotype richness than memory subsets. Incomplete sequencing was indicated by rarefaction of sorted-subset datasets, despite the large sequencing depth. Pairwise subsampling indicated that sequencing depth was expected to affect the degree of clonotype sharing among donors. Approximately 5% of naive CD4, around 3.5% of naive CD8, around 2.3% of memory CD4, and about 0.4% of memory CD8 clonotypes were shared across several donors. Because the study included only a small number of donors, the genetic and exposure-history diversity represented was limited.

The donors were healthy, HIV-negative adults with no recently reported acute infections or vaccinations. Only Caucasian adults living in Nashville, Tennessee, USA were represented among the donors. CD4+ T cells were enriched through magnetic negative selection, after which naive cells were positively selected on CD45RA and the remaining negative fraction served as the memory subset. After blood collection by leukapheresis, PBMCs were isolated using Ficoll-Histopaque density gradient centrifugation and then cryopreserved in the vapor phase of liquid nitrogen. Analytical flow cytometry was used to check the purity and quantity of every magnetically sorted T cell population. From each sorted fraction, genomic DNA was isolated and quantified by UV absorbance on a Nanodrop 2000c.

This sequence originates from a man between 18 and 35 years old in good health. The sample taken for sequencing was memory CD4+ T cells sorted from blood. The sample's cell subset or site label, decoded: CD45RA-negative fraction. This chain is built from TRBV6-5 and TRBJ2-3; no D segment can be confidently identified. The CDR3 corresponds to CASRGSDTQYF. The DNA sequence follows: TGTGCCAGCAGAGGCTCCGATACGCAGTATTTT.